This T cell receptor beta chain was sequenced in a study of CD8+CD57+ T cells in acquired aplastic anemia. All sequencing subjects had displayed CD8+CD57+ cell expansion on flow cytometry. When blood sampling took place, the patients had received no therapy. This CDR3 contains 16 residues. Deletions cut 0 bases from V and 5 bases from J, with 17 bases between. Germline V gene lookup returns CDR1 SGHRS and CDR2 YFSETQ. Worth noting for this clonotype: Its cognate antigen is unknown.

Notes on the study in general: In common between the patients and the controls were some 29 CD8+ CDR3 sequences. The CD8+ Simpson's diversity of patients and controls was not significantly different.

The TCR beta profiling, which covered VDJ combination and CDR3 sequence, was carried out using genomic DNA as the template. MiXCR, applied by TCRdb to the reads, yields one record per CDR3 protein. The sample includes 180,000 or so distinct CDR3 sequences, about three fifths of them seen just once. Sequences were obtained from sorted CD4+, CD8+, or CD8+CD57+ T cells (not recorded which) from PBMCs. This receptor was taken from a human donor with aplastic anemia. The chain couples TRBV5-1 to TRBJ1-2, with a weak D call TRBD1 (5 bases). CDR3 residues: CASSLDGDGGLYGYTF. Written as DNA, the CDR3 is TGCGCCAGCAGCTTGGACGGGGACGGTGGCCTTTATGGCTACACCTTC. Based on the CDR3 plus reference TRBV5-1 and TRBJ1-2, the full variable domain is KAGVTQTPRYLIKTRGQQVTLSCSPISGHRSVSWYQQTPGQGLQFLFEYFSETQRNKGNFPGRFSGRQFSNSRSEMNVSTLELGDSALYLCASSLDGDGGLYGYTFGSGTRLTVV.